This is a list of T cell receptor beta chains from one sample in a study of blood T cells in healthy people across ages. TCRdb re-called the 5' RACE reads with MiXCR, one entry per CDR3 protein. The table includes some 1.8 million distinct CDR3 sequences, 30% to 40% detected once. The material sequenced was blood. The receptors were gathered from a human donor in good health. CDR3s include the opening cysteine and the closing phenylalanine or tryptophan. The order of the fields is clone size, J gene, D gene, V gene, CDR3 protein, CDR3 DNA. A D gene is named only where the DNA matches it firmly. Not every row has a clone size; where given, it reads once, few, many or a size class.

. | TRBJ2-5 | TRBD1 | TRBV7-9 | CASSFAWDRQETQYF | TGTGCCAGCAGCTTCGCTTGGGACAGGCAAGAGACCCAGTACTTC
. | TRBJ1-1 | . | TRBV7-9 | CASSLVSGRTTEAFF | TGTGCCAGCAGCTTAGTATCGGGCCGAACCACTGAAGCTTTCTTT
. | TRBJ1-5 | TRBD1 | TRBV7-2 | CASGTGGDQPQHF | TGTGCCAGCGGAACAGGGGGAGATCAGCCCCAGCATTTT
. | TRBJ1-4 | . | TRBV12-3/TRBV12-4 | CASSQQFRGEKLFF | TGTGCCAGCAGCCAACAGTTCAGGGGAGAAAAACTGTTTTTT
. | TRBJ1-2 | TRBD1 | TRBV29-1 | CSVDRGAGGGSYGYTF | TGCAGCGTTGATAGAGGCGCAGGGGGCGGGAGCTATGGCTACACCTTC
few | TRBJ2-5 | TRBD1 | TRBV4-1 | CASSQDSGVQGEETQYF | TGCGCCAGCAGCCAAGATTCAGGGGTCCAGGGGGAAGAGACCCAGTACTTC
. | TRBJ2-7 | . | TRBV27 | CASSLSIYYEQYF | TGTGCCAGCAGTTTATCGATTTACTACGAGCAGTACTTC
. | TRBJ1-1 | TRBD1 | TRBV30 | CAWSLLRGRRTEAFF | TGTGCCTGGAGCCTACTCAGGGGGCGAAGGACTGAAGCTTTCTTT
. | TRBJ1-5 | . | TRBV12-5 | CASGLPLDRLWGNQPQHF | TGTGCTAGTGGTTTGCCCCTCGACAGATTATGGGGGAATCAGCCCCAGCATTTT
. | TRBJ1-4 | . | TRBV6-5 | CVSGGGTTNEKLFF | TGTGTCAGCGGGGGAGGGACAACTAATGAAAAACTGTTTTTT
. | TRBJ2-7 | TRBD1 | TRBV24-1 | CATSDEGTDEQYF | TGTGCCACCAGTGATGAGGGGACAGACGAGCAGTACTTC
few | TRBJ2-7 | . | TRBV6-5 | CASSYSPVGGAVYEQYF | TGTGCCAGTAGTTACTCTCCCGTCGGGGGTGCGGTCTACGAGCAGTACTTC
. | TRBJ1-1 | . | TRBV6-6 | CASSYGWGLRAEAFF | TGTGCCAGCAGTTACGGTTGGGGGTTGAGGGCTGAAGCTTTCTTT
. | TRBJ1-6 | TRBD1 | TRBV20-1 | CSARDRDSLYNSPLHF | TGCAGTGCTAGGGACCGGGACAGTTTATATAATTCACCCCTCCACTTT
. | TRBJ2-3 | . | TRBV10-3 | CAIRGSDDTQYF | TGTGCCATCAGGGGGTCGGACGATACGCAGTATTTT
. | TRBJ2-3 | TRBD2 | TRBV20-1 | CSATVGLAVTDTQYF | TGCAGTGCTACAGTGGGACTAGCGGTGACAGATACGCAGTATTTT
. | TRBJ2-1 | . | TRBV6-5 | CASRRGDPRANEQFF | TGTGCCAGCAGAAGGGGGGACCCACGGGCCAATGAGCAGTTCTTC
. | TRBJ2-4 | . | TRBV10-3 | CAISAGAGTENIQYF | TGTGCCATCAGTGCTGGGGCCGGGACGGAAAACATTCAGTACTTC
few | TRBJ2-1 | TRBD1 | TRBV3-1 | CASSQRGQGHNEQFF | TGTGCCAGCAGCCAAAGGGGGCAGGGCCACAATGAGCAGTTCTTC
. | TRBJ1-2 | . | TRBV29-1 | CSDNYGYTF | TGCAGCGATAACTATGGCTACACCTTC
. | TRBJ2-5 | TRBD2 | TRBV7-8 | CASSNRDYETQYF | TGTGCCAGCAGCAACCGGGACTATGAGACCCAGTACTTC
. | TRBJ1-4 | . | TRBV6-6 | CASSPYRGPRELFF | TGTGCCAGCAGCCCTTACCGGGGACCTAGGGAACTGTTTTTT
. | TRBJ2-3 | . | TRBV27 | CASSLVTSSRGTDTQYF | TGTGCCAGCAGTTTGGTTACGAGTAGCCGCGGCACAGATACGCAGTATTTT
. | TRBJ2-3 | . | TRBV11-3 | CASSSSLVPTDTQYF | TGTGCCAGCAGCTCGAGTCTAGTCCCCACAGATACGCAGTATTTT
few | TRBJ2-5 | . | TRBV20-1 | CSASTFGGRTNFQETQYF | TGCAGTGCTAGTACGTTCGGGGGCCGAACAAACTTTCAAGAGACCCAGTACTTC
. | TRBJ2-7 | TRBD2 | TRBV4-2 | CASSQVGGIAGNEQYF | TGTGCCAGCAGCCAAGTGGGGGGGATCGCCGGGAATGAGCAGTACTTC
. | TRBJ2-6 | TRBD1 | TRBV5-5 | CASSLGDSAHSGANVLTF | TGTGCCAGCAGCTTGGGGGACAGTGCACACTCTGGGGCCAACGTCCTGACTTTC
. | TRBJ2-3 | . | TRBV10-3 | CAISEPEGDTQYF | TGTGCCATCAGTGAGCCCGAGGGGGATACGCAGTATTTT
few | TRBJ2-4 | . | TRBV7-9 | CASSLEAKNIQYF | TGTGCCAGCAGCTTAGAAGCCAAAAACATTCAGTACTTC
. | TRBJ2-3 | TRBD2 | TRBV5-1 | CASSLIRGADTQYF | TGCGCCAGCAGCTTGATTCGGGGGGCAGATACGCAGTATTTT
few | TRBJ1-2 | . | TRBV9 | CASSAYSGGGQVGYTF | TGTGCCAGCAGCGCGTATAGTGGGGGAGGTCAAGTTGGCTACACCTTC
few | TRBJ1-2 | TRBD1 | TRBV7-2 | CASSSTTGRNYGYTF | TGTGCCAGCAGCTCGACGACAGGGCGGAACTATGGCTACACCTTC
. | TRBJ2-5 | . | TRBV2 | CASSPSTEGRQTQYF | TGTGCCAGCAGCCCCTCGACCGAAGGTAGACAGACCCAGTACTTC
many | TRBJ2-6 | . | TRBV29-1 | CSVEGTHGPSGANVLTF | TGCAGCGTTGAGGGGACACATGGACCCTCTGGGGCCAACGTCCTGACTTTC
. | TRBJ2-2 | . | TRBV7-2 | CASSLLSGGAAGELFF | TGTGCCAGCAGCTTATTATCGGGGGGCGCCGCCGGGGAGCTGTTTTTT
. | TRBJ2-1 | . | TRBV7-3 | CASSSFSGEQFF | TGTGCCAGCAGCTCCTTTTCGGGCGAGCAGTTCTTC
. | TRBJ2-1 | . | TRBV27 | CASSFLRTSRRGERFF | TGTGCCAGCAGTTTCCTACGGACCTCACGTCGGGGTGAGCGGTTCTTC
few | TRBJ2-3 | TRBD1 | TRBV11-3 | CASSWGTGGTDTQYF | TGTGCCAGCAGCTGGGGGACAGGGGGTACAGATACGCAGTATTTT
many | TRBJ1-3 | TRBD1 | TRBV25-1 | CASGGQVPSGNTIYF | TGTGCCAGCGGGGGACAGGTCCCCTCTGGAAACACCATATATTTT
. | TRBJ2-3 | TRBD2 | TRBV4-3 | CASSQDPTSGGADTQYF | TGCGCCAGCAGCCAAGATCCGACTAGCGGGGGGGCAGATACGCAGTATTTT
. | TRBJ2-5 | . | TRBV19 | CASSIATGETQYF | TGTGCCAGTAGTATAGCCACAGGAGAGACCCAGTACTTC
. | TRBJ2-1 | . | TRBV29-1 | CSVDGVADYNEQFF | TGCAGCGTTGATGGGGTAGCGGATTACAATGAGCAGTTCTTC
. | TRBJ2-1 | TRBD2 | TRBV6-5 | CAGMRGGSVGEQFF | TGTGCCGGCATGCGCGGGGGGAGTGTCGGTGAGCAGTTCTTC
. | TRBJ2-1 | . | TRBV4-3 | CASSQDSSGNNEQFF | TGCGCCAGCAGCCAAGATAGTTCAGGGAACAATGAGCAGTTCTTC
few | TRBJ2-5 | TRBD1 | TRBV12-3/TRBV12-4 | CASNIGTGQETQYF | TGTGCCAGCAATATCGGGACAGGTCAAGAGACCCAGTACTTC
. | TRBJ2-6 | . | TRBV14 | CASAATGANVLTF | TGTGCCAGCGCCGCAACTGGGGCCAACGTCCTGACTTTC
. | TRBJ2-5 | . | TRBV12-3/TRBV12-4 | CASSFGIRQETQYF | TGTGCCAGCAGTTTTGGTATCAGACAAGAGACCCAGTACTTC
many | TRBJ2-1 | . | TRBV20-1 | CSASGYEQFF | TGCAGTGCTAGTGGGTATGAGCAGTTCTTC
. | TRBJ1-5 | TRBD1 | TRBV4-2 | CASSQEQGAQHF | TGTGCCAGCAGCCAAGAGCAGGGGGCCCAGCATTTT
. | TRBJ2-1 | TRBD2 | TRBV4-3 | CASSQALAGASEQFF | TGCGCCAGCAGCCAAGCGCTAGCGGGGGCAAGTGAGCAGTTCTTC
. | TRBJ2-1 | . | TRBV20-1 | CSASRGRGNEQFF | TGCAGTGCTAGTAGGGGTAGGGGCAATGAGCAGTTCTTC
. | TRBJ1-1 | . | TRBV7-2 | CASSPSGVTGGTEAFF | TGTGCCAGCAGCCCGTCCGGTGTCACCGGGGGCACTGAAGCTTTCTTT
. | TRBJ1-2 | TRBD1 | TRBV11-2 | CASSFYSSRDREGVGGYYGYTF | TGTGCCAGCAGCTTCTACTCTTCCCGGGACAGGGAAGGGGTTGGCGGGTACTATGGCTACACCTTC
. | TRBJ1-1 | . | TRBV7-2 | CASSLGVGMATEAFF | TGTGCCAGCAGCTTAGGGGTCGGAATGGCGACTGAAGCTTTCTTT
. | TRBJ2-5 | TRBD1 | TRBV7-9 | CASSLDGFGRGLLETQYF | TGTGCCAGCAGCTTAGACGGCTTTGGCAGGGGGCTCTTAGAGACCCAGTACTTC
. | TRBJ1-4 | . | TRBV10-3 | CATTAGKEEKLFF | TGTGCCACCACCGCAGGGAAGGAGGAAAAACTGTTTTTT
few | TRBJ1-1 | . | TRBV29-1 | CSVDWGVMNTEAFF | TGCAGCGTTGATTGGGGGGTAATGAACACTGAAGCTTTCTTT
. | TRBJ1-4 | . | TRBV9 | CASSARDSNEKLFF | TGTGCCAGCAGCGCAAGGGACTCTAATGAAAAACTGTTTTTT